This T cell receptor beta chain was retrieved from a study of cytomegalovirus exposure and HLA in healthy donors. The CDR3 is made up of 13 amino acids. CDR1 and CDR2 (germline): SGHNT, YENEEA. The ends were cut back, 8 bases at V and 5 bases at J, with 13 bases in the middle. Repertoires were generated with immunoSEQ multiplex PCR, while TCRdb's copy carries only in-frame clones and drops some. The table includes about 270,000 clones, roughly 85% detected once. The source material was PBMCs. The gene calls are TRBV11-3 and TRBJ2-1; the D gene is possibly TRBD1 (6 bases). This TCR came from a woman in her late teens or twenties in good health and CMV-seronegative. CDR3: CASRQGQHNEQFF. CDR3 sequence (DNA): TGTGCCAGCCGGCAGGGGCAACACAATGAGCAGTTCTTC.